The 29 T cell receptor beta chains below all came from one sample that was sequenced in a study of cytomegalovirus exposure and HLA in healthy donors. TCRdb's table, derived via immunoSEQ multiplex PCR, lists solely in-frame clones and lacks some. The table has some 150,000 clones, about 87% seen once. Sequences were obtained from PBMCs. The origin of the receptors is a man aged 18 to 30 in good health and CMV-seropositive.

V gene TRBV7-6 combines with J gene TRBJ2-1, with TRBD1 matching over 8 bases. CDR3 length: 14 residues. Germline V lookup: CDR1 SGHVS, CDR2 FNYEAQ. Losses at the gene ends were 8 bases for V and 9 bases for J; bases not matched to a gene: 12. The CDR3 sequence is CASGTQGVDVEQFF. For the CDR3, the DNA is TGTGCCAGCGGCACACAGGGGGTTGATGTTGAGCAGTTCTTC.

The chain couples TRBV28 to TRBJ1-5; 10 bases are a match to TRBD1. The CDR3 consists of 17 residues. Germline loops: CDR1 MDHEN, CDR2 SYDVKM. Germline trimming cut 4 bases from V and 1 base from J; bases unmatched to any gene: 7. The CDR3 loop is CASSYPGQGGSNQPQHF. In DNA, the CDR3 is TGTGCCAGCAGTTACCCAGGACAGGGGGGGAGCAATCAGCCCCAGCATTTT.

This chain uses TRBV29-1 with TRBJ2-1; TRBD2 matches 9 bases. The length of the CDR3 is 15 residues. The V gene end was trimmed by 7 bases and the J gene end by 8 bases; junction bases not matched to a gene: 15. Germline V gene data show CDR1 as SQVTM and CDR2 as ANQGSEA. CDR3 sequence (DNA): TGCAGCGCGGCAGGGGTGGCTAGCGGGAAATATGAGCAGTTCTTC. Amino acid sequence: CSAAGVASGKYEQFF.

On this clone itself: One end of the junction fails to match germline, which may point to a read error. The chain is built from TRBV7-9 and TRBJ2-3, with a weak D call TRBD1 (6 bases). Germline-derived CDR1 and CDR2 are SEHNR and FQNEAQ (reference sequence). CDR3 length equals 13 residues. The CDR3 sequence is CASSLDRDPFGDF. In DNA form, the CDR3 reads TGTGCCAGCAGCTTAGACAGGGACCCCTTTGGGGATTTT.

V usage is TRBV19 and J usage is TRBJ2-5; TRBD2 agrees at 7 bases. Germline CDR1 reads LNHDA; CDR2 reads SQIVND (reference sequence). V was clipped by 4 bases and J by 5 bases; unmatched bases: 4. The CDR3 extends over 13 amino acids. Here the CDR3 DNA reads TGTGCCAGTAGTAGGACTAGGGTTGAGACCCAGTACTTC. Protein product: CASSRTRVETQYF.

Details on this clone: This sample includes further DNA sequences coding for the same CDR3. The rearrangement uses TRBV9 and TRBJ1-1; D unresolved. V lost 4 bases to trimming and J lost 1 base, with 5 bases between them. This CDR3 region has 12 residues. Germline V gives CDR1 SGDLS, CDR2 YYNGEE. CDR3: CASSLPNTEAFF. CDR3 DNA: TGTGCCAGCAGCCTCCCGAACACTGAAGCTTTCTTT.

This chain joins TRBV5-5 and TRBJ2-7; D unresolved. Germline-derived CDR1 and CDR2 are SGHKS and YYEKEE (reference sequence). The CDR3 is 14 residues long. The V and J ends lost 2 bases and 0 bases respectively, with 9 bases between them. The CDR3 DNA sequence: TGTGCCAGCAGCTTCGAGTTTAGCTCCTACGAGCAGTACTTC. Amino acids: CASSFEFSSYEQYF.

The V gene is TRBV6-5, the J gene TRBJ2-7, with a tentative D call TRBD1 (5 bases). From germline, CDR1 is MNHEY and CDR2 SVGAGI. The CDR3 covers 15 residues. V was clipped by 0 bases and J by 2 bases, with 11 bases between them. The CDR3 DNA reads TGTGCCAGCAGTTACTCGGTCCAGGGTCCCTACGAGCAGTACTTC. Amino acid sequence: CASSYSVQGPYEQYF.

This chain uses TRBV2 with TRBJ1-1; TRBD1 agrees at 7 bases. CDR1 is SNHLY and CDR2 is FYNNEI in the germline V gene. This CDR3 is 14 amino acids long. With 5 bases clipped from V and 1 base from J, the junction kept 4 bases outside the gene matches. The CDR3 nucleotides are TGTGCCAGCAGTAACAACAGGGGGAACACTGAAGCTTTCTTT. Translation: CASSNNRGNTEAFF.

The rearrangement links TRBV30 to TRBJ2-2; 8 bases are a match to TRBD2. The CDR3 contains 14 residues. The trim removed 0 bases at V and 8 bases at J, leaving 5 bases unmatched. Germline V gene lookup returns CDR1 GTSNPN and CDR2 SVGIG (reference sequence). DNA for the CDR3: TGTGCCTGGAGTGTAAGCGGGAGATCGGGGGAGCTGTTTTTT. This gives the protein CAWSVSGRSGELFF. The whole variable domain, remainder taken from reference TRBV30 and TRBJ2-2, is SQTIHQWPATLVQPVGSPLSLECTVEGTSNPNLYWYRQAAGRGLQLLFYSVGIGQISSEVPQNLSASRPQDRQFILSSKKLLLSDSGFYLCAWSVSGRSGELFFGEGSRLTVL.

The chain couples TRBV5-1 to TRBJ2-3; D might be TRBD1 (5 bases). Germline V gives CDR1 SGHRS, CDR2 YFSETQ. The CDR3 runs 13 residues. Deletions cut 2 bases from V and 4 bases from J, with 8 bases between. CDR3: CASSFSGPDTQYF. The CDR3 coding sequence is TGCGCCAGCAGCTTTTCAGGGCCAGATACGCAGTATTTT.

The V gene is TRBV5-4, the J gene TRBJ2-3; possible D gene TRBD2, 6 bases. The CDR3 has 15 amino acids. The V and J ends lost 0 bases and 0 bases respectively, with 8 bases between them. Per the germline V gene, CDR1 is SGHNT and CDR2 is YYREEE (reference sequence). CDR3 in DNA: TGTGCCAGCAGCTTGGGCGGGATTAGCACAGATACGCAGTATTTT. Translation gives CASSLGGISTDTQYF.

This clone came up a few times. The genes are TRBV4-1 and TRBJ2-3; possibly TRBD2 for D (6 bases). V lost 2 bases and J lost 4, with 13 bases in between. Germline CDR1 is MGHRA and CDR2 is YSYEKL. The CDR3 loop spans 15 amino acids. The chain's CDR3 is CASSQLGTEADTQYF. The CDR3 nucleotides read TGCGCCAGCAGCCAACTGGGGACTGAGGCAGATACGCAGTATTTT.

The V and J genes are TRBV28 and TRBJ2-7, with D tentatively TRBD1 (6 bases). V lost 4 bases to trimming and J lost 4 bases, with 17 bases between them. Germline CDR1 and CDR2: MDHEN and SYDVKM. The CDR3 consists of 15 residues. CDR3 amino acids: CASSSSGTGRYEQYF. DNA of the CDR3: TGTGCCAGCAGTTCGTCTGGAACAGGGCGATACGAGCAGTACTTC.

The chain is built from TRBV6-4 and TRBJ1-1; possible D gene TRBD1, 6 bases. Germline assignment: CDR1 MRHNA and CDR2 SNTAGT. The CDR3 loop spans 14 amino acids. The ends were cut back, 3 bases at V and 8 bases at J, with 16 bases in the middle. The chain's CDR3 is CASSEQTGKGEAFF. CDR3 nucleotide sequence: TGTGCCAGCAGTGAACAAACAGGGAAAGGGGAAGCTTTCTTT.

Written as DNA, the CDR3 is TGTGCCAGCAGCCATCGGGCTAGCGGGAACCAAGAGACCCAGTACTTC. Translated, it gives CASSHRASGNQETQYF. This chain connects TRBV4-2 to TRBJ2-5; 9 nucleotides align to TRBD2. This CDR3 contains 16 residues. V shed 3 bases, J shed 0 bases, and the junction held 5 bases outside the gene matches. Germline V gives CDR1 LGHNA, CDR2 YNFKEQ.

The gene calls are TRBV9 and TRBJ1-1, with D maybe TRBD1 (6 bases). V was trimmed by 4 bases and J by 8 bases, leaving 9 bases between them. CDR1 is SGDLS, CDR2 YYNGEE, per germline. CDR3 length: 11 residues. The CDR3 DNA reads TGTGCCAGCAGCCCCCAGGGGGAAGCTTTCTTT. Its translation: CASSPQGEAFF.

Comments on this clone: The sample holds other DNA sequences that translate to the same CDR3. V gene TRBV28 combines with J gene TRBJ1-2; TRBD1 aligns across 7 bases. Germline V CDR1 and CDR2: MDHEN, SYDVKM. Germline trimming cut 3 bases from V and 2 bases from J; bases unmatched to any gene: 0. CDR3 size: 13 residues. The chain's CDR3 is CASSLGQNYGYTF. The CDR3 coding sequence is TGTGCCAGCAGTTTGGGACAGAACTATGGCTACACCTTC.

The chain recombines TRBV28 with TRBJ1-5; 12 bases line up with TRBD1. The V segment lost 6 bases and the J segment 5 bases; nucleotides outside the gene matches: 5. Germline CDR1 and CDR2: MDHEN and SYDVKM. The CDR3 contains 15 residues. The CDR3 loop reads CASSPGTGGDQPQHF. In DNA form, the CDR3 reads TGTGCCAGCAGCCCAGGGACAGGGGGCGATCAGCCCCAGCATTTT.

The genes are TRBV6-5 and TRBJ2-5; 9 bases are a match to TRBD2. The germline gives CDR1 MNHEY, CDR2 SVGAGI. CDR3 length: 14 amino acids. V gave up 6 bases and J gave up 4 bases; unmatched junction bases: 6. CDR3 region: CASRPGLAPETQYF. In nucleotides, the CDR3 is TGTGCCAGCAGGCCGGGACTAGCACCAGAGACCCAGTACTTC.

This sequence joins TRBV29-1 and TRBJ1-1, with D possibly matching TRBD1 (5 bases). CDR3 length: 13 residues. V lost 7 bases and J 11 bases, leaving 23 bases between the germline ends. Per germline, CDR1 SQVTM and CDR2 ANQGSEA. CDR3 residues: CSAEAQQASSAFF. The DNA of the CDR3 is TGCAGCGCCGAAGCCCAACAGGCTTCGTCGGCTTTCTTT.

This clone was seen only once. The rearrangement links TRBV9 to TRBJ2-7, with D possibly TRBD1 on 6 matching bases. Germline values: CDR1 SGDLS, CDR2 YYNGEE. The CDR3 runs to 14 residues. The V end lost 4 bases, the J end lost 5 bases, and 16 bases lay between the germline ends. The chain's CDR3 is CASSPIDRIDEQYF. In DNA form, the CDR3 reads TGTGCCAGCAGCCCTATCGACAGGATCGACGAGCAGTACTTC.

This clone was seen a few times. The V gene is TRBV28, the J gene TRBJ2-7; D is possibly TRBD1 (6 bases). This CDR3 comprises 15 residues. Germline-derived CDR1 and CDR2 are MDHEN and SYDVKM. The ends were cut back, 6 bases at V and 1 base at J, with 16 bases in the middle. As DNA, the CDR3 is TGTGCCAGCAGGGCCGGGTGGGGGCCATCCTACGAGCAGTACTTC. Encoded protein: CASRAGWGPSYEQYF.

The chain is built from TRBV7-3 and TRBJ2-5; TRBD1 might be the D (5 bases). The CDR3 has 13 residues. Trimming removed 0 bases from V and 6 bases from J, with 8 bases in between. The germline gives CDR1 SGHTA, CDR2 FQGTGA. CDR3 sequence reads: CASSLTGVQTQYF. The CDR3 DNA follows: TGTGCCAGCAGCTTAACAGGGGTGCAGACCCAGTACTTC.

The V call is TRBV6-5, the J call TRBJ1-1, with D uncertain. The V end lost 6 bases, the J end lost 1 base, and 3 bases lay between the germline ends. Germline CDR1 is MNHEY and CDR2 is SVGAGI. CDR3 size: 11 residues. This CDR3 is CASRANTEAFF. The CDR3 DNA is TGTGCCAGCAGAGCGAACACTGAAGCTTTCTTT.

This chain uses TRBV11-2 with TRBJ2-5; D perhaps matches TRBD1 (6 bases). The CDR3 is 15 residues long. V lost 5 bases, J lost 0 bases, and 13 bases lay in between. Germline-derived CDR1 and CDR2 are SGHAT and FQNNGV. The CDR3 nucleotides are TGTGCCAGCAGCAGACTTGGACAGAACCAAGAGACCCAGTACTTC. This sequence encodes CASSRLGQNQETQYF.

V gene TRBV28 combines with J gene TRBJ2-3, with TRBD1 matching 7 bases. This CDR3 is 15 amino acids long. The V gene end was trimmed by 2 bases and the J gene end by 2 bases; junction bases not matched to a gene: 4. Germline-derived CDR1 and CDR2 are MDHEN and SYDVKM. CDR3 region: CASSLAGGVTDTQYF. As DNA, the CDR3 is TGTGCCAGCAGTTTAGCAGGGGGAGTCACAGATACGCAGTATTTT.

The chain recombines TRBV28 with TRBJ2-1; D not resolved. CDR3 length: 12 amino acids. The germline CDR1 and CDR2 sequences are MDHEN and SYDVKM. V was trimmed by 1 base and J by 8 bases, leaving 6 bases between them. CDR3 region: CASSLSPYEQFF. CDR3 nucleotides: TGTGCCAGCAGTTTATCCCCCTATGAGCAGTTCTTC. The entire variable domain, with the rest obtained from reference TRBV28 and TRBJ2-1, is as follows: DVKVTQSSRYLVKRTGEKVFLECVQDMDHENMFWYRQDPGLGLRLIYFSYDVKMKEKGDIPEGYSVSREKKERFSLILESASTNQTSMYLCASSLSPYEQFFGPGTRLTVL.

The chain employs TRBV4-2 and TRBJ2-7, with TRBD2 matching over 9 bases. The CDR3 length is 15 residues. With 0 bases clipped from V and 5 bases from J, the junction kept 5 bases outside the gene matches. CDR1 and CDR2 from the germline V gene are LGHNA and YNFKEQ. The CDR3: CASSQDAGGSNEQYF. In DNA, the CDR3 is TGTGCCAGCAGCCAAGATGCGGGGGGGAGTAACGAGCAGTACTTC.